This TCR beta chain is drawn from a study of siplizumab effects on memory and regulatory T cells. This CDR3 spans 13 amino acids. Trimming removed 4 bases at V and 5 bases at J, with 11 bases between. In germline, CDR1 is SNHLY, CDR2 FYNNEI. Study-wide results and caveats: Naive T cells apparently outstripped memory cells in diversity and seemed major alloresponse contributors. A significant reduction in alloreactive sequences traceable to unstimulated CD4+ memory cells was produced by siplizumab.

TCRdb keeps only in-frame clones here, not all; method: immunoSEQ multiplex PCR. The repertoire includes over 35,000 clones, roughly 90% of them detected once, and around 0.25% sits in the top ten. Details on this clone: Its antigen is unidentified.

This receptor was identified in a human donor in good health. The rearrangement uses TRBV2 and TRBJ1-1, with D possibly matching TRBD1 (6 bases). Material: naive CD4+ T cells sorted from blood. CDR3 in amino acids: CASSGNRATEAFF. CDR3 sequence (DNA): TGTGCCAGCAGTGGGAACAGGGCTACTGAAGCTTTCTTT.